One sample yielded the 2 T cell receptor beta chains listed below, sequenced in a study of T cell changes during pregnancy in multiple sclerosis. Here immunoSEQ multiplex PCR was the method, and the copy in TCRdb shows in-frame clones only, minus some. The top ten clones hold 2.3% of a sample with about 59,000 clones, approximately 90% of them seen once. This specimen was peripheral blood, taken in the first trimester of pregnancy. The receptors were gathered from a female donor with multiple sclerosis, enrolled in a pregnancy study.

V usage is TRBV15 and J usage is TRBJ2-7; 10 bases agree with TRBD2. The CDR3 consists of 17 residues. Germline-derived CDR1 and CDR2 are LNHNV and YYDKDF (reference sequence). The V segment lost 0 bases and the J segment 0 bases; nucleotides outside the gene matches: 5. DNA of the CDR3: TGTGCCACCAGCAGAGAGTATAGCGGGAGGACCTCCTACGAGCAGTACTTC. Translated: CATSREYSGRTSYEQYF.

V usage is TRBV5-1 and J usage is TRBJ2-1; a weak D match, TRBD1 (7 bases). V dropped 5 bases and J dropped 9 bases, with 18 bases sitting between them. From germline, CDR1 is SGHRS and CDR2 YFSETQ. The CDR3 covers 14 residues. CDR3 bases: TGCGCCAGCAGGCCGGGGGAAAGGGGGCGTGAGCAGTTCTTC. As protein: CASRPGERGREQFF.